The 29 T cell receptor beta chains listed next were all sequenced from one sample in a study of T cell responses to AZD1222 COVID-19 vaccine. TCRdb's table, derived via immunoSEQ multiplex PCR, lists solely in-frame clones and lacks some. The top ten clones hold about 28% of a sample with some 66,000 clones, 89% of them seen once. The material was peripheral blood, obtained 28 days after the second AZD1222 dose. The receptor source for this set is an adult who received the AZD1222 COVID-19 vaccine.

The CDR3 nucleotides are TGTGCCAGCAGGATGCTCCAGGGGGCGAGAGGCTACACCTTC. It yields the protein CASRMLQGARGYTF. The rearrangement joins TRBV2 to TRBJ1-2; 8 positions match TRBD1. Per the germline V gene, CDR1 is SNHLY and CDR2 is FYNNEI. J gave up 8 bases and V 6 bases, and 11 bases lay outside the gene matches. The CDR3 contains 14 residues.

The chain couples TRBV11-3 to TRBJ2-1; the D gene is possibly TRBD1 (7 bases). Trimming took 5 bases from V and 3 from J, leaving 14 bases between them. The germline gives CDR1 SGHNT, CDR2 YENEEA. The length of the CDR3 is 15 residues. The CDR3 DNA is TGTGCCAGCAGCCAGGGGGGAGCCCACTACAATGAGCAGTTCTTC. Amino acids: CASSQGGAHYNEQFF.

The V call is TRBV3-1 (or the pseudogene TRBV3-2), the J call TRBJ1-2; the D is unclear. The CDR3 runs 15 residues. Germline CDR1 is LGHDT and CDR2 is YNNKEL (reference sequence). V was shortened by 4 bases and J by 11 bases, with 23 bases between the two germline ends. The DNA of the CDR3 is TGTGCCAGCAGCCCGAGGACCACTATCCCGACGGTTTACACCTTC. Amino acid sequence: CASSPRTTIPTVYTF.

The rearrangement links TRBV6-2 or TRBV6-3 to TRBJ2-7; D uncertain. The CDR3 runs to 13 residues. V was pared by 0 bases and J by 3 bases, with 6 bases between. From germline, CDR1 is MNHEY and CDR2 SVGEGT. For the CDR3, the DNA is TGTGCCAGCAGTTACTCGGTCCTCTACGAGCAGTACTTC. Protein product: CASSYSVLYEQYF.

The genes are TRBV11-3 and TRBJ1-6, with D uncertain. Germline V CDR1 and CDR2: SGHNT, YENEEA. The CDR3 extends over 14 amino acids. The V end lost 5 bases, the J end lost 7 bases, and 12 bases lay between the germline ends. For the CDR3, the DNA is TGTGCCAGCAGCCTGACCCAGGAGAATTCACCCCTCCACTTT. Encoded protein: CASSLTQENSPLHF.

The rearrangement links TRBV7-2 to TRBJ2-5, with a tentative D call TRBD2 (5 bases). Germline CDR1 is SGHTA and CDR2 is FQGNSA. The ends were cut back, 6 bases at V and 5 bases at J, with 22 bases in the middle. The CDR3 is 16 residues long. CDR3 DNA: TGTGCCAGCAGGTGGCAATCCGGGAAGAGAGGGGAGACCCAGTACTTC. It is translated as CASRWQSGKRGETQYF.

This clone appeared many times. The chain is built from TRBV7-3 and TRBJ2-3; D possibly corresponds to TRBD1 (5 bases). Trimming removed 4 bases at V and 8 bases at J, with 13 bases between. CDR1 and CDR2 (germline): SGHTA, FQGTGA. This CDR3 is 13 amino acids long. The CDR3 reads CASSSDSPGTQYF. In nucleotides, the CDR3 is TGTGCCAGCAGCTCCGACAGCCCCGGTACGCAGTATTTT.

This clone showed up just a few times. This chain links TRBV7-9 with TRBJ1-4, with TRBD1 matching 9 bases. Germline-derived CDR1 and CDR2 are SEHNR and FQNEAQ (reference sequence). The CDR3 has 15 residues. With V trimmed by 5 bases and J by 3 bases, 4 bases remained unmatched. CDR3 region: CASSQGTGSNEKLFF. CDR3 coding DNA: TGTGCCAGCAGCCAAGGGACAGGGTCTAATGAAAAACTGTTTTTT.

The rearrangement uses TRBV7-9 and TRBJ2-7; TRBD2 matches at 7 bases. Germline-derived CDR1 and CDR2 are SEHNR and FQNEAQ (reference sequence). The CDR3 extends over 16 amino acids. J lost 2 bases, V lost 8 bases, and 15 bases had no gene match. The CDR3 spells CASPGTTTMGPYEQYF. The CDR3 DNA reads as TGTGCCAGCCCCGGGACTACAACCATGGGGCCCTACGAGCAGTACTTC. The whole variable domain, remainder taken from reference TRBV7-9 and TRBJ2-7, is DTGVSQNPRHKITKRGQNVTFRCDPISEHNRLYWYRQTLGQGPEFLTYFQNEAQLEKSRLLSDRFSAERPKGSFSTLEIQRTEQGDSAMYLCASPGTTTMGPYEQYFGPGTRLTVT.

The chain recombines TRBV2 with TRBJ2-2; 8 bases are a match to TRBD1. The CDR3 covers 13 residues. V lost 10 bases to trimming and J lost 3 bases; unmatched junction nucleotides: 4. Germline CDR1 and CDR2: SNHLY and FYNNEI. The CDR3 loop reads CAISTGDTGELFF. CDR3 DNA sequence: TGTGCCATATCGACAGGGGACACCGGGGAGCTGTTTTTT.

CDR3 sequence: CASSYGETGNTIYF. Here the CDR3 DNA reads TGTGCCAGCAGTTACGGGGAGACTGGAAACACCATATATTTT. The chain employs TRBV6-5 and TRBJ1-3; D not certain. The CDR3 covers 14 residues. The V and J ends lost 2 bases and 2 bases respectively, with 7 bases between them. CDR1 MNHEY and CDR2 SVGAGI come from the germline V gene.

The rearrangement joins TRBV18 to TRBJ1-2, with D perhaps matching TRBD1 (5 bases). This CDR3 contains 16 residues. Per germline, CDR1 KGHSH and CDR2 LQKENI. The V and J ends lost 0 bases and 0 bases respectively, with 11 bases between them. The chain's CDR3 is CASSPPGPFSNYGYTF. In nucleotides, the CDR3 is TGTGCCAGCTCACCACCGGGACCTTTTTCTAACTATGGCTACACCTTC.

The rearrangement joins TRBV11-3 to TRBJ2-5, with D possibly TRBD2 on 6 matching bases. With 5 bases removed from V and 1 base from J, the gap between germline ends came to 8 bases. The germline V gene encodes CDR1 SGHNT and CDR2 YENEEA. The CDR3 has 13 residues. The CDR3 nucleotides read TGTGCCAGCAGCCGGGGACTCCAAGAGACCCAGTACTTC. This translates into CASSRGLQETQYF.

The chain combines TRBV30 with TRBJ1-5; D is ambiguous. Germline V gene data show CDR1 as GTSNPN and CDR2 as SVGIG (reference sequence). V lost 4 bases to trimming and J lost 2 bases, with 9 bases between them. The CDR3 covers 13 residues. In nucleotides, the CDR3 is TGTGCCTGGAATGCGGGAGGCAATCAGCCCCAGCATTTT. It yields the protein CAWNAGGNQPQHF.

In DNA form, the CDR3 reads TGTGCCAGCAGTTTACGCAGGACACAGCCCCAGCATTTT. The encoded protein is CASSLRRTQPQHF. The rearrangement uses TRBV6-5 and TRBJ1-5; a possible D gene is TRBD1 (5 bases). V lost 4 bases, J lost 7 bases, and 11 bases lay in between. CDR1 and CDR2 (germline): MNHEY, SVGAGI. This CDR3 has 13 residues.

The chain couples TRBV4-1 to TRBJ2-7; TRBD1 matches 8 bases. The CDR3 contains 14 residues. Germline V lookup: CDR1 MGHRA, CDR2 YSYEKL. With 7 bases clipped from V and 2 bases from J, the junction kept 7 bases outside the gene matches. Written as DNA, the CDR3 is TGCGCCAGCATTAGAGGACAGGGTCCCTACGAGCAGTACTTC. Translation gives CASIRGQGPYEQYF.

The V call is TRBV7-3, the J call TRBJ2-3, with D unresolved. Germline V gene sequence: CDR1 SGHTA, CDR2 FQGTGA. The CDR3 is 12 residues long. Trimming took off 1 base at V and 6 bases at J, with 5 bases between the two ends. CDR3 sequence reads: CASSLSGDTQYF. The CDR3 DNA reads as TGTGCCAGCAGCTTAAGTGGGGATACGCAGTATTTT.

The chain recombines TRBV6-1 with TRBJ1-1, with D uncertain. Germline lookup yields CDR1 MNHNS and CDR2 SASEGT. V lost 3 bases and J 0 bases, leaving 8 bases between the germline ends. CDR3 size: 14 residues. CDR3 in amino acids: CASSDSFLNTEAFF. DNA of the CDR3: TGTGCCAGCAGTGACAGTTTTTTGAACACTGAAGCTTTCTTT.

V gene TRBV5-4 combines with J gene TRBJ1-6, with a weak D call TRBD1 (6 bases). The CDR3 totals 13 residues. Trimming took 5 bases from V and 10 from J, leaving 13 bases between them. Germline CDR1 reads SGHNT; CDR2 reads YYREEE (reference sequence). The CDR3 spells CASRPTGGSPLHF. CDR3 nucleotides: TGTGCCAGCAGACCTACGGGGGGCTCACCCCTCCACTTT.

The chain joins TRBV15 to TRBJ1-6; D is perhaps TRBD1 (6 bases). Trimming pared 1 base from V and 7 bases from J, leaving 11 bases between. The CDR3 extends over 15 amino acids. The germline gives CDR1 LNHNV, CDR2 YYDKDF (reference sequence). Here the CDR3 DNA reads TGTGCCACCAGCAGAGGGAGGGGGATCAATTCACCCCTCCACTTT. It encodes CATSRGRGINSPLHF.

V gene TRBV27 combines with J gene TRBJ1-2, with 10 nucleotides matching TRBD1. There are 17 residues in the CDR3. With V trimmed by 6 bases and J by 6 bases, 16 bases remained unmatched. Germline CDR1 reads MNHEY; CDR2 reads SMNVEV (reference sequence). Written as DNA, the CDR3 is TGTGCCAGCAGGGGATTTCTCCGGGACAGGGGTCAGAATGGCTACACCTTC. The encoded protein is CASRGFLRDRGQNGYTF.

The chain uses TRBV27 and TRBJ2-6, with D possibly being TRBD1 or TRBD2 (5 bases each). The V end lost 8 bases, the J end lost 0 bases, and 14 bases lay between the germline ends. Germline V CDR1 and CDR2: MNHEY, SMNVEV (reference sequence). The CDR3 is 16 amino acids. This chain's CDR3 is CASLPGRLSGANVLTF. For the CDR3, the DNA is TGTGCCAGCCTTCCGGGACGCCTCTCTGGGGCCAACGTCCTGACTTTC.

J is TRBJ1-5 and V is TRBV30; D remains unclear. Germline loops: CDR1 GTSNPN, CDR2 SVGIG (reference sequence). The ends were cut back, 0 bases at V and 3 bases at J, with 6 bases in the middle. CDR3 length: 13 amino acids. As DNA, the CDR3 is TGTGCCTGGAGTGTGGCAGACAATCAGCCCCAGCATTTT. This gives the protein CAWSVADNQPQHF.

This clone was observed a handful of times. The genes are TRBV7-8 and TRBJ2-2, with 7 bases aligning to TRBD2. Germline V gene sequence: CDR1 SGHVS, CDR2 FQNEAQ. V trimming: 11 bases; J trimming: 1 base; junction bases outside the gene matches: 4. The CDR3 contains 13 residues. The CDR3 sequence: CAGLDENTGELFF. CDR3 in DNA: TGTGCCGGACTAGATGAGAACACCGGGGAGCTGTTTTTT.

The chain joins TRBV6-2 or TRBV6-3 to TRBJ1-5; D ambiguous. CDR1 and CDR2 from the germline V gene are MNHEY and SVGEGT. Trimming shortened V by 6 bases and J by 0 bases, and 9 bases separated the two germline ends. The CDR3 loop spans 14 amino acids. The CDR3 DNA is TGTGCCAGCAGCTATGGGAATAGCAATCAGCCCCAGCATTTT. Translating it yields CASSYGNSNQPQHF.

The chain couples TRBV11-3 to TRBJ2-7; D call uncertain. Germline V gene sequence: CDR1 SGHNT, CDR2 YENEEA. Trimming took 4 bases from V and 3 from J, leaving 13 bases between them. The CDR3 spans 14 residues. Here the CDR3 DNA reads TGTGCCAGCAGCTCCGATGTTGTTCGCTACGAGCAGTACTTC. The encoded protein is CASSSDVVRYEQYF. Drawing the rest from reference TRBV11-3 and TRBJ2-7, the complete variable domain is EAGVVQSPRYKIIEKKQPVAFWCNPISGHNTLYWYLQNLGQGPELLIRYENEEAVDDSQLPKDRFSAERLKGVDSTLKIQPAELGDSAVYLCASSSDVVRYEQYFGPGTRLTVT.

The chain carries TRBV6-4 and TRBJ2-7; D not resolved. Germline V gene data show CDR1 as MRHNA and CDR2 as SNTAGT. This CDR3 has 11 residues. Trimming pared 5 bases from V and 4 bases from J, leaving 6 bases between. The CDR3 region has the DNA TGTGCCAGCAGTCCCGCTTACGAGCAGTACTTC. Encoded protein: CASSPAYEQYF.

The chain has TRBV6-1 and TRBJ2-1, with unresolved D. Per the germline V gene, CDR1 is MNHNS and CDR2 is SASEGT. V lost 2 bases and J 7 bases, leaving 6 bases between the germline ends. The CDR3 contains 12 residues. CDR3 nucleotide sequence: TGTGCCAGCAGTGAAAGATGGAATGAGCAGTTCTTC. Protein product: CASSERWNEQFF.

J is TRBJ1-1 and V is TRBV9; D is perhaps TRBD1 (6 bases). The V and J ends lost 1 base and 5 bases respectively, with 18 bases between them. CDR1 is SGDLS and CDR2 is YYNGEE in the germline V gene. The CDR3 has 16 amino acids. This CDR3 is CASSVRAYGGETEAFF. As DNA, the CDR3 is TGTGCCAGCAGCGTACGCGCATACGGGGGCGAGACTGAAGCTTTCTTT.